This passage covers 16 T cell receptor beta chains from one sample sequenced in a study of blood T cell repertoires in COVID-19. The repertoire was sequenced with immunoSEQ multiplex PCR; TCRdb's copy has only in-frame clones and lacks some. Of approximately 27,000 clones listed, 70% to 90% are singletons. The sequencing input was peripheral blood. The receptors shown here come from a man in his 70s with acute or convalescent COVID-19.

The chain has TRBV5-1 and TRBJ1-4; D might be TRBD1 (5 bases). The V end lost 4 bases, the J end lost 1 base, and 8 bases lay between the germline ends. CDR1 and CDR2 from the germline V gene are SGHRS and YFSETQ. The CDR3 has 14 residues. CDR3 sequence: CASSLQGTNEKLFF. CDR3 DNA sequence: TGCGCCAGCAGCCTCCAGGGAACTAATGAAAAACTGTTTTTT.

The chain couples TRBV2 to TRBJ2-3; TRBD1 might be the D (5 bases). V lost 5 bases, J lost 0 bases, and 9 bases lay in between. The germline V gene encodes CDR1 SNHLY and CDR2 FYNNEI. The CDR3 loop spans 14 amino acids. As DNA, the CDR3 is TGTGCCAGCAGTTTGGACACCAGCACAGATACGCAGTATTTT. Its translation: CASSLDTSTDTQYF.

The table lists this clone with a few counts. This sequence joins TRBV4-2 and TRBJ2-1; 9 positions match TRBD2. The J segment lost 13 bases and the V segment lost 0 bases, leaving 4 bases of the junction unmatched. Germline V gene lookup returns CDR1 LGHNA and CDR2 YNFKEQ. This CDR3 has 13 residues. The CDR3 DNA follows: TGTGCCAGCAGCCAAGAACCCCTAGCGGGACAGTTCTTC. Its protein is CASSQEPLAGQFF.

This clone was recorded once. V is TRBV28 and J is TRBJ2-3; maybe TRBD1 (5 bases). Looked up from germline, CDR1 is MDHEN and CDR2 is SYDVKM. The CDR3 consists of 16 residues. The germline V and J ends were trimmed by 6 bases and 2 bases, with 18 bases remaining between them. CDR3 region: CASSPVAPGPTDTQYF. The CDR3 region has the DNA TGTGCCAGCAGCCCCGTGGCCCCAGGGCCCACAGATACGCAGTATTTT.

This clone was seen once. V gene TRBV7-6 combines with J gene TRBJ2-2, with 9 nucleotides matching TRBD2. There are 15 residues in the CDR3. V lost 1 base to trimming and J lost 7 bases; unmatched junction nucleotides: 4. Per the germline V gene, CDR1 is SGHVS and CDR2 is FNYEAQ. The CDR3 DNA reads as TGTGCCAGCAGCTTAGAAACTAGCGGGTACGGGGAGCTGTTTTTT. Protein: CASSLETSGYGELFF.

J is TRBJ1-2 and V is TRBV5-4; 12 nucleotides line up with TRBD1. The CDR3 runs 14 residues. Trimming cost V 5 bases and J 6 bases; bases outside gene matches: 5. Germline CDR1 is SGHNT and CDR2 is YYREEE (reference sequence). CDR3 loop: CASRGTGGLDGYTF. DNA for the CDR3: TGTGCCAGCAGAGGGACAGGGGGCTTGGATGGCTACACCTTC.

V usage is TRBV28 and J usage is TRBJ1-2; D is undetermined. CDR1 and CDR2 (germline): MDHEN, SYDVKM. The V end lost 4 bases, the J end lost 5 bases, and 14 bases lay between the germline ends. CDR3 size: 14 residues. CDR3 nucleotides: TGTGCCAGCAGTTCGTCCCTCGGGAGTTATGGCTACACCTTC. It translates to CASSSSLGSYGYTF.

The chain combines TRBV18 with TRBJ2-2, with 11 bases aligning to TRBD1. The CDR3 is 17 amino acids. J lost 5 bases, V lost 2 bases, and 7 bases had no gene match. Per germline, CDR1 KGHSH and CDR2 LQKENI. Here the CDR3 DNA reads TGTGCCAGCTCACCAGGACAGGGGGCGATAGTAACCGGGGAGCTGTTTTTT. It specifies CASSPGQGAIVTGELFF.

The V and J genes are TRBV7-8 and TRBJ2-3; D remains ambiguous. The CDR3 totals 13 residues. Germline V lookup: CDR1 SGHVS, CDR2 FQNEAQ. V lost 1 base to trimming and J lost 2 bases, with 4 bases between them. The CDR3: CASSLDNTDTQYF. DNA of the CDR3: TGTGCCAGCAGCTTAGACAACACAGATACGCAGTATTTT.

CDR3 loop: CASSVLSSYNEQFF. DNA of the CDR3: TGTGCCAGCAGTGTACTTAGCTCCTACAATGAGCAGTTCTTC. The chain links TRBV2 to TRBJ2-1, with D hard to call. V lost 4 bases and J lost 0, with 7 bases in between. This CDR3 spans 14 amino acids. Germline V gene lookup returns CDR1 SNHLY and CDR2 FYNNEI.

The J gene is TRBJ1-2, the V gene TRBV7-2; tentative D call: TRBD1 (6 bases). Germline V lookup: CDR1 SGHTA, CDR2 FQGNSA. Trimming removed 5 bases at V and 8 bases at J, with 21 bases between. This CDR3 has 15 amino acids. CDR3 sequence: CASSPRRGGPVGYTF. DNA for the CDR3: TGTGCCAGCAGCCCCCGGAGGGGGGGTCCGGTCGGCTACACCTTC.

The chain employs TRBV29-1 and TRBJ2-3; D perhaps matches TRBD2 (6 bases). Trimming left V 7 bases short and J 2 bases short, with 13 bases between. This CDR3 comprises 13 residues. Germline values: CDR1 SQVTM, CDR2 ANQGSEA. In nucleotides, the CDR3 is TGCAGCGCCGGCGGGACTTACACAGATACGCAGTATTTT. Its protein is CSAGGTYTDTQYF.

Concerning this clone itself: One end of the junction does not line up with germline, which may come from a read error. The chain recombines TRBV19 with TRBJ2-3, with D possibly TRBD1 on 5 matching bases. There are 15 residues in the CDR3. The germline CDR1 and CDR2 sequences are LNHDA and SQIVND (reference sequence). This CDR3 reads CASSPTRQDTHTQYF. The CDR3 nucleotides are TGTGCCAGTAGTCCTACGAGGCAGGACACACATACGCAGTATTTT. The full variable domain, rest sourced from reference TRBV19 and TRBJ2-3, is DGGITQSPKYLFRKEGQNVTLSCEQNLNHDAMYWYRQDPGQGLRLIYYSQIVNDFQKGDIAEGYSVSREKKESFPLTVTSAQKNPTAFYLCASSPTRQDTHTQYFGPGTRLTVL.

The chain is built from TRBV6-2 or TRBV6-3 and TRBJ2-5; a weak D match, TRBD1 (5 bases). CDR1 and CDR2 from the germline V gene are MNHEY and SVGEGT. The CDR3 is 14 amino acids. Trimming took 3 bases from V and 5 from J, leaving 13 bases between them. The CDR3 spells CASSYRTPTETQYF. Written as DNA, the CDR3 is TGTGCCAGCAGTTATCGGACACCGACGGAGACCCAGTACTTC.

The chain joins TRBV5-1 to TRBJ1-6, with TRBD1 matching 7 bases. Germline CDR1 reads SGHRS; CDR2 reads YFSETQ. J lost 7 bases, V lost 1 base, and 5 bases had no gene match. This CDR3 contains 15 residues. CDR3 DNA: TGCGCCAGCAGCTTGCAAGGGGGCGAGAATTCACCCCTCCACTTT. It specifies CASSLQGGENSPLHF.

This clone was detected only a few times. The chain couples TRBV27 to TRBJ1-2; 9 bases align to TRBD1. CDR1 is MNHEY, CDR2 SMNVEV, per germline (reference sequence). With 4 bases clipped from V and 4 bases from J, the junction kept 1 base outside the gene matches. The CDR3 is 13 residues long. DNA of the CDR3: TGTGCCAGCAGTTCACAGGGGGCCTATGGCTACACCTTC. This codes for CASSSQGAYGYTF.